This T cell receptor (beta chain) was sequenced for a study of cytomegalovirus exposure and HLA in healthy donors. Overall study context: Approximately 77 million unique TCRs from HLA-typed donors were held in an early release of data. Genotyping showed around 80% of roughly 400 donors falling in the Caucasian-associated ancestry cluster.

On this clone: Its antigen is not known.

This CDR3 contains 12 residues. V lost 4 bases, J lost 8 bases, and 14 bases lay in between. Germline loops: CDR1 GTSNPN, CDR2 SVGIG (reference sequence). Overall study findings and caveats: Whilst most TCR sequences proved rare, a subset of public TCRs occurred across many donors.

PCR was performed using 60 Vbeta and 13 Jbeta primers. Clones were sequenced by immunoSEQ multiplex PCR, and TCRdb holds only the in-frame ones, with some missing. Of 120,000 or so clones in the sample, over 8.5% were seen once. Sequenced input: PBMCs. This clonotype was sampled from a woman aged 35 to 49 in good health and CMV-seropositive. The V call is TRBV30, the J call TRBJ1-2; no firm D call. The CDR3 reads CAWTSFPGGYTF. DNA of the CDR3: TGTGCCTGGACGTCCTTTCCGGGGGGCTACACCTTC.